Reported below is one T cell receptor (beta chain). With 60 Vbeta and 13 Jbeta primers, the PCR was carried out. TCRdb's copy holds only in-frame clones and misses some; the assay was immunoSEQ multiplex PCR. Here the sample spans approximately 190,000 clones, about 84% being singletons. The source of the sample is a study of cytomegalovirus exposure and HLA in healthy donors. Germline CDR1 is SQVTM and CDR2 is ANQGSEA. The CDR3 extends over 16 amino acids. V was pared by 4 bases and J by 4 bases, with 9 bases of the junction left unmatched. The clonotype was recovered from a woman aged 25 to 39 in good health and CMV-seropositive. The chain links TRBV29-1 to TRBJ2-7; 14 bases agree with TRBD2. Input material: PBMCs. The DNA for the CDR3 is TGCAGCGTTGGAAGTCTTTGGACTAGCGGGGGGTACGAGCAGTACTTC. It yields the protein CSVGSLWTSGGYEQYF.